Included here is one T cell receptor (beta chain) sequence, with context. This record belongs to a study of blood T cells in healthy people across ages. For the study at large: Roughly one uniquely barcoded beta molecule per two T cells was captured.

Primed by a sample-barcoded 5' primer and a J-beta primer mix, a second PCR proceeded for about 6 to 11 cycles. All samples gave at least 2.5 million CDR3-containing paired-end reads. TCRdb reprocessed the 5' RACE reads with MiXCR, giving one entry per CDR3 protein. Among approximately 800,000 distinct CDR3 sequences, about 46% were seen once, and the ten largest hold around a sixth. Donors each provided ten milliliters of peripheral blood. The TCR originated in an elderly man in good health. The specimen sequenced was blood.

The CDR3: CASRGEQETQYF. In DNA form, the CDR3 reads TGTGCCAGCAGGGGGGAACAAGAGACCCAGTACTTC. The chain uses TRBV7-6 and TRBJ2-5, with D possibly called TRBD1 or TRBD2 (5 bases each). With 6 bases removed from V and 2 bases from J, the gap between germline ends came to 7 bases. The CDR3 has 12 residues. CDR1 and CDR2 from the germline V gene are SGHVS and FNYEAQ. The whole variable domain, filled in from reference TRBV7-6 and TRBJ2-5, reads GAGVSQSPRYKVTKRGQDVALRCDPISGHVSLYWYRQALGQGPEFLTYFNYEAQQDKSGLPNDRFSAERPEGSISTLTIQRTEQRDSAMYRCASRGEQETQYFGPGTRLLVL.